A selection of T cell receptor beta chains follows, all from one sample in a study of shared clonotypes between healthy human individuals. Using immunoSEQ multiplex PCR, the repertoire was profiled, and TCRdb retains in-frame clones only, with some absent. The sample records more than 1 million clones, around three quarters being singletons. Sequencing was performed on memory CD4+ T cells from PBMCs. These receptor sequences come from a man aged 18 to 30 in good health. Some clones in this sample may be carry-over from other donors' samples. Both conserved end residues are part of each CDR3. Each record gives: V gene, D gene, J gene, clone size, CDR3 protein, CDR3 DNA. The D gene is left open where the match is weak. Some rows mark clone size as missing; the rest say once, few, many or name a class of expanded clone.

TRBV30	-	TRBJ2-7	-	CAWSPRTVYEQYF	TGTGCCTGGAGCCCAAGGACAGTCTACGAGCAGTACTTC
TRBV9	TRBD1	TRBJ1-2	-	CASSGPSQGEDGYTF	TGTGCCAGCAGCGGGCCCTCACAGGGGGAGGATGGCTACACCTTC
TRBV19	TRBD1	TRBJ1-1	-	CASSIQGQVGSEAFF	TGTGCCAGTAGTATTCAGGGACAGGTTGGATCTGAAGCTTTCTTT
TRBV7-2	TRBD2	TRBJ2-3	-	CASSHGLGTDTQYF	TGTGCCAGCAGCCACGGACTAGGCACAGATACGCAGTATTTT
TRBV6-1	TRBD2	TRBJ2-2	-	CATRGTSGSFGELFF	TGTGCCACCCGAGGGACTAGCGGGAGTTTCGGGGAGCTGTTTTTT
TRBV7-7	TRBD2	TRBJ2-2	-	CASSFGLAGGSTGELFF	TGTGCCAGCAGCTTCGGACTAGCGGGAGGGAGCACCGGGGAGCTGTTTTTT
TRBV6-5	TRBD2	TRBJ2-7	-	CASRGSGSRGGEQYF	TGTGCCAGCAGGGGGAGCGGGAGCCGCGGGGGCGAGCAGTACTTC
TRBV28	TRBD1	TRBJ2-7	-	CASSSPGQGTYEQYF	TGTGCCAGCAGTTCACCGGGACAGGGGACCTACGAGCAGTACTTC
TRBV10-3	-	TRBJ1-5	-	CAISESLVQGRSNQPQHF	TGTGCCATCAGTGAGTCTCTGGTGCAGGGGCGGAGCAATCAGCCCCAGCATTTT
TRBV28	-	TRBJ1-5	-	CASSFLGGGNQPQHF	TGTGCCAGCAGTTTTCTCGGGGGGGGGAACCAGCCCCAGCATTTT
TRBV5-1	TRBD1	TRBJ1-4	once	CASSLDLIGTGYEKLFF	TGCGCCAGCAGCTTGGATCTCATAGGGACAGGGTACGAAAAACTGTTTTTT
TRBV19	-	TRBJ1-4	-	CASSSYLLTTNEKLFF	TGTGCCAGTAGTAGTTATCTCCTGACAACTAATGAAAAACTGTTTTTT
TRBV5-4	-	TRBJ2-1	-	CASSLVGERFYNEQFF	TGTGCCAGCAGCTTGGTGGGGGAGCGGTTCTACAATGAGCAGTTCTTC
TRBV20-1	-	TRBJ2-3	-	CSASLKDTQYF	TGCAGTGCTTCCCTCAAAGATACGCAGTATTTT
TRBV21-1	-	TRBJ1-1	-	CASRKEGRYTEAFF	TGTGCCAGCAGGAAAGAGGGGAGGTACACTGAAGCTTTCTTT
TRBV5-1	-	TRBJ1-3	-	CASGPTGGNTIYF	TGCGCCAGCGGCCCAACAGGGGGAAACACCATATATTTT
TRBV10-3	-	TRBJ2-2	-	CAISEGGTGELFF	TGTGCCATCAGTGAGGGCGGGACCGGGGAGCTGTTTTTT
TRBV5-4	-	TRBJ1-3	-	CASSLAGLGNTIYF	TGTGCCAGCAGCTTGGCCGGGCTTGGAAACACCATATATTTT
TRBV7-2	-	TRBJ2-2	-	CASSSQGGANTGELFF	TGTGCCAGCAGCTCCCAGGGGGGGGCGAACACCGGGGAGCTGTTTTTT
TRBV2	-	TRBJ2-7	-	CASSDSAGHVEQYF	TGTGCCAGCAGTGATTCGGCAGGGCATGTCGAGCAGTACTTC
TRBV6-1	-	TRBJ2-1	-	CASTAGPGSYNEQFF	TGTGCCAGCACCGCGGGACCAGGCTCCTACAATGAGCAGTTCTTC
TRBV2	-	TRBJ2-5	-	CASSERQPRQTQYF	TGTGCCAGCAGTGAACGACAGCCCCGCCAGACCCAGTACTTC
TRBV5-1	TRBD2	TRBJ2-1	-	CASATRRGAYNEQFF	TGCGCCAGTGCAACTAGGCGGGGGGCCTACAATGAGCAGTTCTTC
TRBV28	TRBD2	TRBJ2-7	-	CASSYTPRAGSYEQYF	TGTGCCAGCAGTTATACCCCCCGAGCGGGGTCCTACGAGCAGTACTTC
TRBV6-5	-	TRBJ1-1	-	CASSYSYLMNTEAFF	TGTGCCAGCAGTTACTCTTATCTTATGAACACTGAAGCTTTCTTT
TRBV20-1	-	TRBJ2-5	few	CSPRRAETQYF	TGCAGTCCCCGGCGGGCGGAGACCCAGTACTTC
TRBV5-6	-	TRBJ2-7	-	CASKGRGEQYF	TGTGCCAGCAAGGGGCGGGGCGAGCAGTACTTC
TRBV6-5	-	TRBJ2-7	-	CASTGEGEQYF	TGTGCCAGCACCGGGGAAGGGGAGCAGTACTTC
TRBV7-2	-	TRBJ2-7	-	CASSLARLTYEQYF	TGTGCCAGCAGCTTAGCAAGACTTACCTACGAGCAGTACTTC
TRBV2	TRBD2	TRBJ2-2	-	CASSFWTSSIGELFF	TGTGCCAGCAGTTTTTGGACTAGCTCTATCGGGGAGCTGTTTTTT
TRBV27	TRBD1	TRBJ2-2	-	CASSFNRGDTGELFF	TGTGCCAGCAGTTTTAACAGGGGGGACACCGGGGAGCTGTTTTTT
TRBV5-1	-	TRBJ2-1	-	CASSLGQHNEQFF	TGCGCCAGCAGCTTGGGCCAACACAATGAGCAGTTCTTC
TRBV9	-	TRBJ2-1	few	CASSPRIDTYNEQFF	TGTGCCAGCAGCCCCCGGATCGACACCTACAATGAGCAGTTCTTC
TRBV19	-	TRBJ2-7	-	CASSDRDSPREQYF	TGTGCCAGTAGTGACCGGGACTCACCTCGCGAGCAGTACTTC
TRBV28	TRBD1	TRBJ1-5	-	CASSSPGQTNQPQHF	TGTGCCAGCAGTTCGCCGGGACAGACCAATCAGCCCCAGCATTTT
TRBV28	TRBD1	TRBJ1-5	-	CASSPGTVSNQPQHF	TGTGCCAGCAGCCCAGGGACAGTTAGCAATCAGCCCCAGCATTTT
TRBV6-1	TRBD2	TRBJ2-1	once	CASSETSGILYNEQFF	TGTGCCAGCAGTGAGACTAGCGGGATTCTCTACAATGAGCAGTTCTTC
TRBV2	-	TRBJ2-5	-	CASSGAYGVEETQYF	TGTGCCAGCAGTGGGGCCTATGGCGTCGAAGAGACCCAGTACTTC
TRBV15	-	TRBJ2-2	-	CATSTGPSRTVNTGELFF	TGTGCCACCAGCACAGGGCCTAGTAGGACGGTTAACACCGGGGAGCTGTTTTTT
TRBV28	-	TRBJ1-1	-	CASSPRHTALQAFF	TGTGCCAGCAGTCCCCGCCACACGGCACTTCAAGCTTTCTTT
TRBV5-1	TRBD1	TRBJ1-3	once	CASSLWGQPFSGNTIYF	TGCGCCAGCAGCTTGTGGGGACAGCCTTTCTCTGGAAACACCATATATTTT
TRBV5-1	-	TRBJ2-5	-	CASSLLGRAETQYF	TGCGCCAGCAGCTTGCTGGGCAGGGCAGAGACCCAGTACTTC
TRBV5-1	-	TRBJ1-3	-	CASKPDVHSGNTIYF	TGCGCCAGCAAACCGGACGTACACTCTGGAAACACCATATATTTT
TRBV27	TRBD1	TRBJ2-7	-	CASSYVPGQGAGEQYF	TGTGCCAGCAGTTACGTCCCGGGACAGGGGGCGGGGGAGCAGTACTTC
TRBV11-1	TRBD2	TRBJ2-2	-	CASSLGSSGTAGELFF	TGTGCCAGCAGCTTAGGATCAAGCGGGACTGCCGGGGAGCTGTTTTTT
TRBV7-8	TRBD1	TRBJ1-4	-	CASAPGTGIGKLFF	TGTGCCAGCGCGCCCGGGACAGGGATTGGAAAACTGTTTTTT
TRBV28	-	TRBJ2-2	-	CASKERGGELFF	TGTGCCAGTAAGGAAAGAGGGGGGGAGCTGTTTTTT
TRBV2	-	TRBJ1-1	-	CASSERSGRNTEAFF	TGTGCCAGCAGTGAAAGGTCGGGCAGGAACACTGAAGCTTTCTTT
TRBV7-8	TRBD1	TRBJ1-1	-	CASSYGQGASAFF	TGTGCCAGCAGCTACGGACAGGGGGCCTCAGCTTTCTTT
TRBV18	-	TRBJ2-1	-	CASSPREEEQFF	TGTGCCAGCTCACCGAGAGAAGAGGAGCAGTTCTTC